The clone carrying this T cell receptor beta chain was counted a few times. This entry is derived from a study of T cells in Graves' hyperthyroidism and ophthalmopathy. RNA transcripts provided the source from which TCR beta CDR3 regions were amplified. With the HTBI primer set, the TCR CDR3 went through a first round of RT-PCR. One entry per CDR3 protein, called by TCRdb with MiXCR from the multiplex PCR reads. Here the sample spans some 600,000 distinct CDR3 sequences, approximately 14% being singletons. This clonotype was sampled from a woman aged 25 to 39 with Graves' hyperthyroidism that later progressed to Graves' ophthalmopathy. Sequencing was performed on blood.

In DNA form, the CDR3 reads TGCAGTGCTAAAATATACTACGAGCAGTACTTC. Amino acids: CSAKIYYEQYF. The rearrangement joins TRBV20-1 to TRBJ2-7; D gene ambiguous. The length of the CDR3 is 11 residues. Germline CDR1 reads DFQATT; CDR2 reads SNEGSKA (reference sequence). Trimming took off 4 bases at V and 3 bases at J, with 7 bases between the two ends.